The rows below give T cell receptor beta chains drawn from one sample of a study of blood T cells in healthy people across ages. TCRdb independently ran MiXCR on the 5' RACE reads; one entry per CDR3 protein. Seen here are about 1,600,000 distinct CDR3 sequences, 40% to 50% observed once, and the top ten hold approximately 7.9%. The material sequenced was blood. Receptors originate from a woman aged 18-29 years in good health. CDR3s include the opening cysteine and the closing phenylalanine or tryptophan. D genes are given only for firm matches. Not every row has a clone size; where given, it reads once, few, many or a size class.

abundance	d_gene	v_gene	j_gene	CDR3aa	CDR3nt
.	.	TRBV11-1	TRBJ2-1	CASSPFLGDVFNEQFF	TGTGCCAGCAGCCCCTTTCTCGGGGATGTATTCAATGAGCAGTTCTTC
.	TRBD2	TRBV12-3/TRBV12-4	TRBJ2-3	CASSFEIAGGVSADVQYF	TGTGCCAGCAGTTTTGAGATAGCGGGAGGCGTAAGCGCAGATGTGCAGTATTTT
few	.	TRBV27	TRBJ2-5	CASSYAGSETQYF	TGTGCCAGCAGTTATGCGGGATCAGAGACCCAGTACTTC
many	.	TRBV2	TRBJ2-3	CASIHRGTDTQYF	TGTGCCAGCATTCACAGGGGCACAGATACGCAGTATTTT
.	.	TRBV12-3/TRBV12-4	TRBJ2-7	CASKPTGTMGGEQYF	TGTGCCAGTAAACCCACCGGGACAATGGGAGGCGAGCAGTACTTC
few	.	TRBV29-1	TRBJ1-1	CSVVESRNTEAFF	TGCAGCGTTGTAGAGAGTCGGAACACTGAAGCTTTCTTT
.	.	TRBV3-1	TRBJ1-1	CASSQDQRNTEAFF	TGTGCCAGCAGCCAAGATCAGCGAAACACTGAAGCTTTCTTT
.	.	TRBV10-3	TRBJ1-1	CAIRDRDPPETFF	TGTGCCATCAGGGACAGAGACCCTCCTGAGACTTTCTTT
.	.	TRBV4-1	TRBJ1-5	CASSQEIGIRNQPQHF	TGCGCCAGCAGCCAAGAGATTGGGATCCGCAATCAGCCCCAGCATTTT
once	.	TRBV16	TRBJ2-5	CVSSQSNSGREQYF	TGTGTCAGCAGCCAATCGAATAGCGGACGGGAGCAGTACTTC
once	.	TRBV10-3	TRBJ1-6	CAISGGQTSPLHF	TGTGCCATCAGCGGCGGACAGACTTCACCCCTCCACTTT
.	TRBD1	TRBV24-1	TRBJ1-3	CATSESGTGPGGNTIYF	TGTGCCACCAGTGAGTCCGGGACAGGACCCGGTGGAAACACCATATATTTT
.	TRBD2	TRBV13	TRBJ2-1	CASSSPGLADNEQFF	TGTGCCAGCAGCTCACCAGGACTAGCGGACAATGAGCAGTTCTTC
few	.	TRBV27	TRBJ1-6	CAGSLRESPLHF	TGTGCCGGCAGCCTTCGGGAATCACCCCTCCACTTT
.	TRBD1	TRBV6-5	TRBJ1-5	CASKTQGDNQPQHF	TGTGCCAGCAAGACACAGGGGGACAATCAGCCCCAGCATTTT
.	TRBD1	TRBV12-3/TRBV12-4	TRBJ1-2	CASSHGQGRGCGYTF	TGTGCCAGCAGTCACGGACAGGGACGAGGGTGTGGCTACACCTTC
.	.	TRBV20-1	TRBJ2-3	CSARARGWDTQYF	TGCAGTGCTAGAGCGCGCGGCTGGGATACGCAGTATTTT
.	TRBD1	TRBV12-3/TRBV12-4	TRBJ1-1	CASSPREGALMNTEAFF	TGTGCCAGCAGTCCCCGGGAGGGGGCCCTGATGAACACTGAAGCTTTCTTT
.	.	TRBV4-1	TRBJ2-1	CASSQGVPGNEQFF	TGCGCCAGCAGCCAAGGGGTCCCGGGGAATGAGCAGTTCTTC
few	.	TRBV5-1	TRBJ2-7	CASSSAHSYEQYF	TGCGCCAGCAGCTCCGCTCACTCCTACGAGCAGTACTTC
many	.	TRBV7-2	TRBJ2-7	CASSFGGTSYEQYF	TGTGCCAGCAGCTTCGGCGGGACCTCCTACGAGCAGTACTTC
.	.	TRBV20-1	TRBJ2-3	CSRAGASYDTQYF	TGCAGCCGGGCGGGGGCTAGCTATGATACGCAGTATTTT
.	.	TRBV6-5	TRBJ2-1	CASNETTYNEQFF	TGTGCCAGCAACGAGACAACCTACAATGAGCAGTTCTTC
.	.	TRBV5-5	TRBJ2-4	CASSLGGTSNEQYF	TGTGCCAGCAGCTTAGGGGGGACCTCCAATGAGCAGTACTTC
few	.	TRBV2	TRBJ2-7	CASSEGGRDYEQYF	TGTGCCAGCAGTGAAGGGGGCCGAGACTACGAGCAGTACTTC
.	.	TRBV11-2	TRBJ2-2	CASSLQNGELFF	TGTGCCAGCAGCTTACAAAACGGGGAGCTGTTTTTT
few	.	TRBV3-1	TRBJ2-1	CASSPDVREQFF	TGTGCCAGCAGTCCGGACGTCCGTGAGCAGTTCTTC
once	TRBD1	TRBV20-1	TRBJ1-6	CSASPGTASPLHF	TGCAGTGCCAGCCCCGGGACAGCATCACCCCTCCACTTT
few	.	TRBV3-1	TRBJ2-3	CASSQDSQRSHTDTQYF	TGTGCCAGCAGCCAAGATTCTCAGCGGAGCCACACAGATACGCAGTATTTT
few	.	TRBV3-1	TRBJ2-2	CASQNTGELFF	TGTGCCAGCCAAAACACCGGGGAGCTGTTTTTT
.	TRBD2	TRBV10-3	TRBJ2-1	CAISEVSGKGDEQFF	TGTGCCATCAGTGAGGTTAGCGGGAAGGGCGATGAGCAGTTCTTC
.	.	TRBV20-1	TRBJ2-7	CSASTPGHTAYEQYF	TGCAGTGCTAGTACACCGGGACATACGGCTTACGAGCAGTACTTC
.	.	TRBV6-6	TRBJ1-1	CASRNGGYGTEAFF	TGTGCCAGCAGGAACGGGGGCTATGGGACTGAAGCTTTCTTT
few	.	TRBV7-2	TRBJ2-5	CASSSFPDMVVPETQYF	TGTGCCAGCAGCTCCTTCCCGGACATGGTGGTCCCAGAGACCCAGTACTTC
.	TRBD2	TRBV6-2/TRBV6-3	TRBJ2-1	CASSYPVAGKPDEQFF	TGTGCCAGCAGTTACCCCGTAGCGGGAAAACCCGATGAGCAGTTCTTC
few	TRBD1	TRBV20-1	TRBJ1-2	CSARDPVTGAYGYTF	TGCAGTGCTAGAGATCCCGTGACAGGGGCCTATGGCTACACCTTC
.	TRBD1	TRBV10-3	TRBJ1-2	CAISPGTALRYGYTF	TGTGCCATCAGTCCCGGGACAGCTTTACGCTATGGCTACACCTTC
.	.	TRBV7-9	TRBJ2-7	CASSLSENEQYF	TGTGCCAGCAGCCTTTCCGAAAACGAGCAGTACTTC
few	TRBD2	TRBV20-1	TRBJ2-7	CSARVSGDNSYEQYF	TGCAGTGCCCGAGTTAGCGGGGATAACTCCTACGAGCAGTACTTC
few	TRBD1	TRBV29-1	TRBJ1-2	CSVDERGGAGYGYTF	TGCAGCGTTGATGAAAGAGGGGGCGCTGGCTATGGCTACACCTTC
few	.	TRBV12-3/TRBV12-4	TRBJ2-7	CASSFPNGEQYF	TGTGCCAGCAGTTTTCCGAACGGCGAGCAGTACTTC
.	.	TRBV27	TRBJ1-2	CASSFLGGRNPYGYTF	TGTGCCAGCAGTTTTTTGGGGGGTAGAAATCCCTATGGCTACACCTTC
.	.	TRBV6-1	TRBJ2-1	CASSEAAGARRFF	TGTGCCAGCAGTGAAGCTGCCGGGGCAAGGAGGTTCTTC
.	TRBD1	TRBV20-1	TRBJ2-7	CSASLGTGGYEQYF	TGCAGTGCTTCCCTTGGGACAGGGGGCTACGAGCAGTACTTC
.	.	TRBV20-1	TRBJ2-2	CSARWGARGELFF	TGCAGTGCTAGATGGGGGGCCCGTGGGGAGCTGTTTTTT
.	TRBD1	TRBV7-2	TRBJ1-2	CASSRFTGGYGYTF	TGTGCCAGCAGCCGTTTTACAGGGGGCTATGGCTACACCTTC
.	TRBD1	TRBV2	TRBJ2-5	CASSVQGTAKETQYF	TGTGCCAGCAGTGTACAAGGGACAGCGAAAGAGACCCAGTACTTC
.	TRBD2	TRBV4-2	TRBJ2-4	CASSSVTSVDGNIQYF	TGTGCCAGCAGCTCAGTGACTAGCGTGGATGGGAACATTCAGTACTTC
.	TRBD1	TRBV27	TRBJ1-5	CASREGHRGDDNQPQHF	TGTGCCAGCAGGGAAGGGCACAGGGGGGACGACAATCAGCCCCAGCATTTT
.	.	TRBV2	TRBJ2-5	CASSEATDPQETQYF	TGTGCCAGCAGTGAAGCCACAGATCCCCAAGAGACCCAGTACTTC
.	.	TRBV20-1	TRBJ2-7	CSARRGLLYEQYF	TGCAGTGCTAGACGGGGACTGCTCTACGAGCAGTACTTC
few	TRBD2	TRBV27	TRBJ2-3	CASSGAGTSGRGPQDTQYF	TGTGCCAGCAGTGGAGCCGGGACTAGCGGCAGAGGGCCTCAGGATACGCAGTATTTT
.	.	TRBV3-1	TRBJ2-7	CASSQDMSTLSSYEQYF	TGTGCCAGCAGCCAAGATATGAGTACTCTCTCTTCCTACGAGCAGTACTTC